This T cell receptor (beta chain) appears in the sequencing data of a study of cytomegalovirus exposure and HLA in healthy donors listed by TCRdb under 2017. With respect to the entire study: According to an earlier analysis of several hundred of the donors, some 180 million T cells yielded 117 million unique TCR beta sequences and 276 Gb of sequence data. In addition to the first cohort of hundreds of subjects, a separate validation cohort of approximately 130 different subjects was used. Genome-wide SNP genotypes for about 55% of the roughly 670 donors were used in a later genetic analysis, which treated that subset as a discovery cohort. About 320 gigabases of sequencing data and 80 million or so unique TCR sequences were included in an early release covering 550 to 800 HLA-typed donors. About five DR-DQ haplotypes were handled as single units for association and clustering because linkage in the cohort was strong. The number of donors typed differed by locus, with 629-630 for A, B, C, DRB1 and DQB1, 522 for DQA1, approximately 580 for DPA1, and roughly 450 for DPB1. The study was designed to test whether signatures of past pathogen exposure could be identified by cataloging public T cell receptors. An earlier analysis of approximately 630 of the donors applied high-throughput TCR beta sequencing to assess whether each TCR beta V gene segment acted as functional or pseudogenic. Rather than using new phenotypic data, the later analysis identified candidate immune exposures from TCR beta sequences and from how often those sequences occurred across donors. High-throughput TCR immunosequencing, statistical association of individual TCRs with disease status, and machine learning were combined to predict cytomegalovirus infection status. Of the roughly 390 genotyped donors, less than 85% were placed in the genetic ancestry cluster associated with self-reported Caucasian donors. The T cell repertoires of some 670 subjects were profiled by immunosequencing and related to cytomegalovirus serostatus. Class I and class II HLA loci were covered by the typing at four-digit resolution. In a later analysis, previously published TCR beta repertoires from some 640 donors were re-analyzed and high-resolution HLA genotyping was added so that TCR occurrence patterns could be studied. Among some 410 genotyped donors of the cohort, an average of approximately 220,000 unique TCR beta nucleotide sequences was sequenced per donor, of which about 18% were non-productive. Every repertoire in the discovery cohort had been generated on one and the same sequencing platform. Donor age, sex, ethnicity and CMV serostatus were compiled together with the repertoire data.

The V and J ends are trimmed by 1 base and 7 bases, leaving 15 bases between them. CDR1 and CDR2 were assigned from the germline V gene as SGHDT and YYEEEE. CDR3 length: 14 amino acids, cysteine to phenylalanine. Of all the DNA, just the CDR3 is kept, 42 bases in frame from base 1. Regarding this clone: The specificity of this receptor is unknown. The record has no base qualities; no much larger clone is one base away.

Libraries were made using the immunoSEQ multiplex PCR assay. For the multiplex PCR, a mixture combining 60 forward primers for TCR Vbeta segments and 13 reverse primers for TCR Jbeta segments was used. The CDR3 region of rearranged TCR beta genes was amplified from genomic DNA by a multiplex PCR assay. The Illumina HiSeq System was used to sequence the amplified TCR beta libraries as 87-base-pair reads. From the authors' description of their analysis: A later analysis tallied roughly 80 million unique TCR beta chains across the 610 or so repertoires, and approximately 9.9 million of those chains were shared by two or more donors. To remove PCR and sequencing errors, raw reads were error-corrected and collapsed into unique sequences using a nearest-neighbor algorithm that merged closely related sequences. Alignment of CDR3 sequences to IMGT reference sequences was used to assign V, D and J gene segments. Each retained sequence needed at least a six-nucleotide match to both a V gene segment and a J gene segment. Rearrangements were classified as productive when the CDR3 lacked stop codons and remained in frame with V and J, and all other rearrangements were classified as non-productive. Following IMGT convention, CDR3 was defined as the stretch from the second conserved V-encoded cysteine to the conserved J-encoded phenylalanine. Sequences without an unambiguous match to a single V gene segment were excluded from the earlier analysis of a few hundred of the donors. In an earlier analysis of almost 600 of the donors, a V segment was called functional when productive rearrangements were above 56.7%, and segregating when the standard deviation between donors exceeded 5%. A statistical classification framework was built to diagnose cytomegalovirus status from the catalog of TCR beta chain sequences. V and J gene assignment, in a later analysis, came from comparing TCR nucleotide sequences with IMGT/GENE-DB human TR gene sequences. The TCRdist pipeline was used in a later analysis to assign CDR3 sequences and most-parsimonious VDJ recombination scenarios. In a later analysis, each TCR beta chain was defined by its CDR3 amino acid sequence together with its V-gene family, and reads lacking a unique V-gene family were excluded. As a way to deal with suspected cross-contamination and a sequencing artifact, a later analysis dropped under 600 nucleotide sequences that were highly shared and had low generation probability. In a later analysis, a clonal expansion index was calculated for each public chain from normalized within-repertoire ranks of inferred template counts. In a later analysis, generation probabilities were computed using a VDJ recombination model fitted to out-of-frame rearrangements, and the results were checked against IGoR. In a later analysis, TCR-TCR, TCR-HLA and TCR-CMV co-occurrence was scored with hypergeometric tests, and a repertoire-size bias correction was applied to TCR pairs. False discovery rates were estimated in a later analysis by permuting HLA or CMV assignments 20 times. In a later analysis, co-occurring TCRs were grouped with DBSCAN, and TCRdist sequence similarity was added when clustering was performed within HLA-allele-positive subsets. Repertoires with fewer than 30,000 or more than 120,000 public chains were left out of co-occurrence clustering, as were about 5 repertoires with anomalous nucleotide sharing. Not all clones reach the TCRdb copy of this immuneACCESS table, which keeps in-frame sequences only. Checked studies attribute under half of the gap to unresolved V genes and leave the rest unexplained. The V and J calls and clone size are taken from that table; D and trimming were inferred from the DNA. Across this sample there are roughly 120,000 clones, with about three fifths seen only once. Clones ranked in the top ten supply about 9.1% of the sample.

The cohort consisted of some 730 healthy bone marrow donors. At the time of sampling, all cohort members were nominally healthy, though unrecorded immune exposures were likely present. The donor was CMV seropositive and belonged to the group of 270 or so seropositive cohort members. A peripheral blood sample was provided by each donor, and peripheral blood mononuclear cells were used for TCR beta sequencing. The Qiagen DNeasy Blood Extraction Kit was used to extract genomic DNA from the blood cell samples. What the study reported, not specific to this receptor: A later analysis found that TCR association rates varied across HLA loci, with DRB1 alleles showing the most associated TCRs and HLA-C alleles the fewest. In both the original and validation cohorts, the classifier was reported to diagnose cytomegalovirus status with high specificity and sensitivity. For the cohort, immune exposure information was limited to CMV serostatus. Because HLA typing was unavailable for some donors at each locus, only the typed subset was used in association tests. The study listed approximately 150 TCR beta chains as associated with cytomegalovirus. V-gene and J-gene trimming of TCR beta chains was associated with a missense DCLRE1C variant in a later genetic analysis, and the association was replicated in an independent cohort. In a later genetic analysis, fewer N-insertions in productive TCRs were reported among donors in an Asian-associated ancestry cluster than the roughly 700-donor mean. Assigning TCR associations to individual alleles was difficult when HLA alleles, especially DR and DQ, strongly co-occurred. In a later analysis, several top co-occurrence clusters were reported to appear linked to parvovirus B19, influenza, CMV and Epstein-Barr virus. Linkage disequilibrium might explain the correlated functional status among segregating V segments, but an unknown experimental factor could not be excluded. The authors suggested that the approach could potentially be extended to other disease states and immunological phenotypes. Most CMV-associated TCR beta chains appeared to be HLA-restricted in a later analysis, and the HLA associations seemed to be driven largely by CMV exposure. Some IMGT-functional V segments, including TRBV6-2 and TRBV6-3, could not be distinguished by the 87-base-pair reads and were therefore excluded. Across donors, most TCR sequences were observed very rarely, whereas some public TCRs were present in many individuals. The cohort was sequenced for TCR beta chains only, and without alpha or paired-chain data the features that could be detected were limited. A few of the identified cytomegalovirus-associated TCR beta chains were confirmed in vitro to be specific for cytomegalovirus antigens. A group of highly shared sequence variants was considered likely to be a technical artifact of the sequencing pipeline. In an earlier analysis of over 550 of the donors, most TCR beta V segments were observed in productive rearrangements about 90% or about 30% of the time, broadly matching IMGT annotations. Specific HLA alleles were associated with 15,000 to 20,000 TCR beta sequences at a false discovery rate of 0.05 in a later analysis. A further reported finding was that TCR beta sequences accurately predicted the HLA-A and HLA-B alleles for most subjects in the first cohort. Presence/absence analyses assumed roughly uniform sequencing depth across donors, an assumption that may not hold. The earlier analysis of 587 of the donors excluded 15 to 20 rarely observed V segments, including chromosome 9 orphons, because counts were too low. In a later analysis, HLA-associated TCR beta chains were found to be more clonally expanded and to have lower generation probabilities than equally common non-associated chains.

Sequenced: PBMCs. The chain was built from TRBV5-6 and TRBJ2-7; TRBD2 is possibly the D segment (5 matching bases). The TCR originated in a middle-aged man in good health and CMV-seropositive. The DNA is TGTGCCAGCAGCTTGCCTGGGGTCTCGGGGGAGCAGTACTTC. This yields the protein CASSLPGVSGEQYF.